This T cell receptor (beta chain) stems from a study of cytomegalovirus exposure and HLA in healthy donors. Study results and caveats: According to the study, roughly 160 TCR beta chains were cytomegalovirus-associated. Later on, analysis showed that most CMV-associated TCR beta chains appeared to be HLA-restricted. Sequencing probably produced one cluster of sequence variants that were highly shared.

To note about this clone: Its target is not known.

Germline lookup yields CDR1 SGHRS and CDR2 YFSETQ. V shed 0 bases and J 5 bases; nucleotides not matched to a gene: 5. This CDR3 is built from 15 residues. In the PCR, 60 Vbeta and 13 Jbeta primers were used. Here immunoSEQ multiplex PCR was the method, and the copy in TCRdb shows in-frame clones only, minus some. The repertoire consists of fewer than 200,000 clones, with about four fifths occurring once and the leading ten covering 1.5%. The specimen was PBMCs. This clonotype was obtained from a male donor in good health and CMV-seronegative. The rearrangement joins TRBV5-1 to TRBJ2-5, with 9 bases fitting TRBD2. CDR3 loop: CASSLVSSGVETQYF. The CDR3 region has the DNA TGCGCCAGCAGCTTGGTTTCTAGCGGGGTCGAGACCCAGTACTTC. Full variable domain (rest looked up from reference TRBV5-1 and TRBJ2-5): KAGVTQTPRYLIKTRGQQVTLSCSPISGHRSVSWYQQTPGQGLQFLFEYFSETQRNKGNFPGRFSGRQFSNSRSEMNVSTLELGDSALYLCASSLVSSGVETQYFGPGTRLLVL.